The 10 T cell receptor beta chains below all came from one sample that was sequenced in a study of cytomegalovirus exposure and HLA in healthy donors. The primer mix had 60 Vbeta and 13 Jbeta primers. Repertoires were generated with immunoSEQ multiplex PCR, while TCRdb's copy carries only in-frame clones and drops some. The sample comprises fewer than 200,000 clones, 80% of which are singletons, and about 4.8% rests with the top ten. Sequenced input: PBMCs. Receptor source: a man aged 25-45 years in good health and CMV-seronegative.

The CDR3 region has the DNA TGTGCCAGCAGCCAACGGGGGGGCTCAAACACCATATATTTT. This gives the protein CASSQRGGSNTIYF. The genes are TRBV14 and TRBJ1-3, with D perhaps matching TRBD1 (6 bases). The CDR3 runs 14 residues. Trimming cost V 2 bases and J 6 bases, with 11 bases left between them. Looked up from germline, CDR1 is SGHDN and CDR2 is FVKESK.

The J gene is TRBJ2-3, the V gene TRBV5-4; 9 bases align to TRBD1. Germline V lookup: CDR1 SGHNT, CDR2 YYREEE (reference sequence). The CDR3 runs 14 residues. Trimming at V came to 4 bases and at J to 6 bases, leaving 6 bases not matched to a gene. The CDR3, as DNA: TGTGCCAGCAGCACCGGACAGGGGCGGGATACGCAGTATTTT. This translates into CASSTGQGRDTQYF.

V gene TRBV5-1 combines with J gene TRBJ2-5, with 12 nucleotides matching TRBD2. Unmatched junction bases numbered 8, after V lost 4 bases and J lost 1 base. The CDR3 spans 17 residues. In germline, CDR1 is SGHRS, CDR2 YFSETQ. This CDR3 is CASSLRTSGVGQETQYF. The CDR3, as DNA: TGCGCCAGCAGCCTACGGACTAGCGGGGTTGGCCAAGAGACCCAGTACTTC.

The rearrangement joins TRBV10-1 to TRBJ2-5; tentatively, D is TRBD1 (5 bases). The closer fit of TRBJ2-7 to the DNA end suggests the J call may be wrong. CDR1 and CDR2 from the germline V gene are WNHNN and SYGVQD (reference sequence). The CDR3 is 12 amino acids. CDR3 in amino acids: CASSTGSYEQYF. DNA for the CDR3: TGCGCCAGCAGTACAGGATCCTACGAGCAGTACTTC.

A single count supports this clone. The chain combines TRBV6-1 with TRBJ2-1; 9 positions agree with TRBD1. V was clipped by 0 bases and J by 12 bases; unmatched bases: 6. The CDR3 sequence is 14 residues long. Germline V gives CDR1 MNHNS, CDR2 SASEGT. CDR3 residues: CASSEAGTGFRQFF. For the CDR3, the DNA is TGTGCCAGCAGTGAAGCCGGGACAGGGTTTAGGCAGTTCTTC.

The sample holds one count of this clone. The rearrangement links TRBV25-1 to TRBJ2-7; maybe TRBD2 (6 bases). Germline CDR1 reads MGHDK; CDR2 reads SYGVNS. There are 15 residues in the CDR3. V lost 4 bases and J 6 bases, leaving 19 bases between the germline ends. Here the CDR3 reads CASSATTSWEVEQYF. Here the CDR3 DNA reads TGTGCCAGCAGTGCTACGACTAGTTGGGAAGTCGAGCAGTACTTC.

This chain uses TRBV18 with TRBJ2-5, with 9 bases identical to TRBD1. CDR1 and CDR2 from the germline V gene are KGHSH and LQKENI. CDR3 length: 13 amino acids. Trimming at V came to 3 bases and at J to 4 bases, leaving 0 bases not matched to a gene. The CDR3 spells CASSPGQGETQYF. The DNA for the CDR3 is TGTGCCAGCTCACCGGGACAGGGAGAGACCCAGTACTTC.

The CDR3, as DNA: TGTGCCAGCAGTCTAGGGGGTCTCGAGCAGTACTTC. Protein sequence: CASSLGGLEQYF. V gene TRBV2 combines with J gene TRBJ2-7; D possibly corresponds to TRBD1 (6 bases). Per germline, CDR1 SNHLY and CDR2 FYNNEI. V was clipped by 5 bases and J by 6 bases, with 11 bases between them. This CDR3 has 12 amino acids.

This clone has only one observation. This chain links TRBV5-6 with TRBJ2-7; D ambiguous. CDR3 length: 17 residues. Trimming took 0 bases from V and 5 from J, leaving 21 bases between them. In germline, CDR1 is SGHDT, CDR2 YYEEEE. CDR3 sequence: CASSLERKVGSRNEQYF. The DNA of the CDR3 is TGTGCCAGCAGCTTGGAACGGAAGGTCGGGTCTAGAAACGAGCAGTACTTC.

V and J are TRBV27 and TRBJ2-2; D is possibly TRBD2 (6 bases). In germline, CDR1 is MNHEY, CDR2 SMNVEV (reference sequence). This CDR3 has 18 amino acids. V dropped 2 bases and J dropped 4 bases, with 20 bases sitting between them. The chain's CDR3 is CASSLRVGAGWPTGELFF. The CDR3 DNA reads TGTGCCAGCAGTTTAAGGGTTGGAGCGGGTTGGCCCACCGGGGAGCTGTTTTTT.